This T cell receptor (beta chain) is from a study of T-cell memory formation after mild COVID-19. Study-wide results and caveats: Later expanders leaned CD4+, whereas clones that contracted between day 15 and 85 were balanced CD4/CD8. The finding that pre-infection memory included some responding clones suggested that cross-reactive memory joined.

In the case of this clonotype: Its antigen is not known.

The V end was cut by 5 bases, the J end by 5 bases, with 19 bases between. The CDR3 runs to 15 residues. Per the germline V gene, CDR1 is SGHVS and CDR2 is FQNEAQ. TCRdb reprocessed the 5' RACE reads via MiXCR and lists one record per CDR3 protein. The repertoire holds more than 110,000 distinct CDR3 sequences, with 11% to 15% as singletons. The clonotype was recovered from an adult woman who had mild COVID-19 (a few samples of this study predate the infection). Cell type and time point are not known. The sample consisted of PBMCs or a T cell subset sorted from them (not recorded which). The chain uses TRBV7-8 and TRBJ2-7; D may be TRBD1 (6 bases). In DNA form, the CDR3 reads TGTGCCAGCAGCCCGCAGGCAGGGGCGTCGAACGAGCAGTACTTC. Amino acid sequence: CASSPQAGASNEQYF.